This T cell receptor (beta chain) was recorded in a study of vaccination and CD4 T cells after COVID-19. Sequenced with the Oncomine TCR Beta short-read assay was DNA taken from cultured CD4+ T cells. It was cultured CD4+ T cells from which genomic DNA was extracted. TCRdb re-analysed the PCR reads in MiXCR, keeping a single row per CDR3 protein. The sample has approximately 12,000 distinct CDR3 sequences; 40% to 50% are singletons. Treatment in this sample: approximately 9-day PBMC culture with coronavirus spike peptide pools or control peptides (ViraFEST assay). Each well received two million PBMCs, cultured with roughly 9.6 IU/ml IL-2 and approximately 10 ug/ml peptide pools. Fresh replacement IL-2 medium substituted for half the medium on days 3 and 7. As to this clonotype: Its specificity is not known.

The clonotype was recovered from a human donor who had recovered from COVID-19. The sequencing input was CD4+ T cells from blood, cultured in vitro.

Here the CDR3 reads CASSLGGQGTDEQYF. The CDR3, as DNA: TGCGCCAGCAGCTTGGGCGGACAGGGAACCGACGAGCAGTACTTC. The chain couples TRBV5-1 to TRBJ2-7; 8 bases are shared with TRBD1. CDR3 length: 15 amino acids. V was clipped by 0 bases and J by 5 bases; unmatched bases: 7. Germline V CDR1 and CDR2: SGHRS, YFSETQ.